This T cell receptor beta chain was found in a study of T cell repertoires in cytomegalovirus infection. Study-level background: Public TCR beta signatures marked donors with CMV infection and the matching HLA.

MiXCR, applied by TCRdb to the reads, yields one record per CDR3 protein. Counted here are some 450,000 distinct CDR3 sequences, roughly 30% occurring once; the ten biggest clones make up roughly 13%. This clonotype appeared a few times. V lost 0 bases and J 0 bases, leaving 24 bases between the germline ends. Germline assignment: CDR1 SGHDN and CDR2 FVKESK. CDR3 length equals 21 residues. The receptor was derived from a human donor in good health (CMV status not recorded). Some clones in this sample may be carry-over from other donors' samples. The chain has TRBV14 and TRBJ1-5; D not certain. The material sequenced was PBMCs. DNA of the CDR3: TGTGCCAGCAGCCAAGATCCTAGCCCCTATAAACGGGCCTATAGCAATCAGCCCCAGCATTTT. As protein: CASSQDPSPYKRAYSNQPQHF.